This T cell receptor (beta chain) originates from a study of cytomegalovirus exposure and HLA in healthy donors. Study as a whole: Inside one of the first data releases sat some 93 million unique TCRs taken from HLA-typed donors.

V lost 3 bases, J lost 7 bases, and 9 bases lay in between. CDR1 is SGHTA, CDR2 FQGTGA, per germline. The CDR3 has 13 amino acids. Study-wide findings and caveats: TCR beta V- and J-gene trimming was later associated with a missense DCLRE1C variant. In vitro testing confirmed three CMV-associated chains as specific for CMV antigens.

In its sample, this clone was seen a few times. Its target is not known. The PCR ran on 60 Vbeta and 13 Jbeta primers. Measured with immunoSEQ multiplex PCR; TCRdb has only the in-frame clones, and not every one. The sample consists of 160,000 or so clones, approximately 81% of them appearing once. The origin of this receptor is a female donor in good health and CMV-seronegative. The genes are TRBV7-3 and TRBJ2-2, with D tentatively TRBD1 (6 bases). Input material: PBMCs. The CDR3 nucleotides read TGTGCCAGCAGCTTTAACAGGGACGGGGAGCTGTTTTTT. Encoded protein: CASSFNRDGELFF.